This T cell receptor (beta chain) was retrieved from a study of cytomegalovirus exposure and HLA in healthy donors. The CDR3 contains 13 residues. V was clipped by 6 bases and J by 0 bases, with 6 bases between them. CDR1 is MDHEN, CDR2 SYDVKM, per germline. Sequencing used immunoSEQ multiplex PCR; TCRdb keeps in-frame clones, though not all of them. The sample lists over 200,000 clones; just over 85% were seen once. The origin of this receptor is a woman aged 18-35 years in good health and CMV-seronegative. Sequenced material: PBMCs. The V call is TRBV28, the J call TRBJ1-5; D unclear. The CDR3 reads CASRVYSNQPQHF. The CDR3, as DNA: TGTGCCAGCAGGGTCTATAGCAATCAGCCCCAGCATTTT.